The 29 T cell receptor beta chains given below trace back to one sample, sequenced in a study of response to subunit inactivated influenza vaccine. TCRdb ran MiXCR on the RT-PCR reads and lists one entry per CDR3 protein. The repertoire holds about 540,000 distinct CDR3 sequences, with around 25% as singletons. These data were also filed under a second study, of T cells expressing NK-cell markers. That work adds: cDNA encoding TCR beta was synthesized via 5'RACE template switching incorporating UMIs.

Sequencing was performed on CD4+ T cells sorted from PBMCs, taken 11 to 12 days after vaccination. Receptors originate from a middle-aged man who received an inactivated influenza vaccine.

This clonotype was counted between two and nine times. The V gene is TRBV7-2, the J gene TRBJ2-3; D perhaps matches TRBD1 (6 bases). Germline V lookup: CDR1 SGHTA, CDR2 FQGNSA. The CDR3 runs 16 residues. The V gene lost 1 base and the J gene lost 2 bases, with 13 bases spanning the gap. CDR3 protein: CASSLGLGAHTDTQYF. Written as DNA, the CDR3 is TGTGCCAGCAGCTTAGGACTGGGGGCACACACAGATACGCAGTATTTT.

The CDR3: CASSHPSPGFREQFF. CDR3 bases: TGTGCCAGCAGCCACCCCTCGCCGGGATTTCGGGAGCAGTTCTTC. The chain uses TRBV6-1 and TRBJ2-1, with D perhaps TRBD2 (5 bases). Trimming removed 6 bases from V and 10 bases from J, with 22 bases in between. Germline loops: CDR1 MNHNS, CDR2 SASEGT. CDR3 length: 15 residues.

CDR3 sequence: CASSLSVGAFQETQYF. The CDR3 nucleotides are TGCGCCAGCAGCTTGTCGGTAGGGGCCTTCCAAGAGACCCAGTACTTC. This chain uses TRBV5-1 with TRBJ2-5; D may be TRBD1 (5 bases). Germline lookup yields CDR1 SGHRS and CDR2 YFSETQ. The V end lost 1 base, the J end lost 1 base, and 14 bases lay between the germline ends. The CDR3 runs to 16 residues.

This sequence joins TRBV20-1 and TRBJ2-7, with D possibly matching TRBD2 (6 bases). The V end lost 5 bases, the J end lost 1 base, and 15 bases lay between the germline ends. This CDR3 region has 14 residues. Germline CDR1 reads DFQATT; CDR2 reads SNEGSKA (reference sequence). The CDR3 nucleotides read TGCAGTGCTCTGGGGGAGGTCCGTTCCTACGAGCAGTACTTC. It specifies CSALGEVRSYEQYF.

In this sample, this clonotype turned up a few times. The chain carries TRBV9 and TRBJ1-2; no clear D. The germline V gene has CDR1 SGDLS and CDR2 YYNGEE. Trimming left V 0 bases short and J 5 bases short, with 8 bases between. The CDR3 covers 13 residues. CDR3 bases: TGTGCCAGCAGCGTAGGGACGGGGTATGGCTACACCTTC. It translates to CASSVGTGYGYTF. Using reference TRBV9 and TRBJ1-2 for the parts outside the CDR3, the full variable domain is DSGVTQTPKHLITATGQRVTLRCSPRSGDLSVYWYQQSLDQGLQFLIQYYNGEERAKGNILERFSAQQFPDLHSELNLSSLELGDSALYFCASSVGTGYGYTFGSGTRLTVV.

This clonotype showed up just a few times. This rearrangement joins TRBV13 to TRBJ1-2, with D tentatively TRBD1 (5 bases). Germline assignment: CDR1 PRHDT and CDR2 FYEKMQ (reference sequence). The CDR3 has 12 residues. Trimming removed 6 bases from V and 5 bases from J, with 10 bases in between. DNA for the CDR3: TGTGCCAGCAGTCGGCCAGGGTATGGCTACACCTTC. Translating gives CASSRPGYGYTF. Drawing the rest from reference TRBV13 and TRBJ1-2, the complete variable domain is AAGVIQSPRHLIKEKRETATLKCYPIPRHDTVYWYQQGPGQDPQFLISFYEKMQSDKGSIPDRFSAQQFSDYHSELNMSSLELGDSALYFCASSRPGYGYTFGSGTRLTVV.

CDR3 sequence reads: CASRDQGYNEQFF. The CDR3 coding sequence is TGTGCCAGCAGAGACCAGGGGTACAATGAGCAGTTCTTC. The V gene is TRBV6-1, the J gene TRBJ2-1; a weak D match, TRBD1 (6 bases). The CDR3 has 13 residues. V lost 6 bases and J lost 4, with 10 bases in between. CDR1 and CDR2 (germline): MNHNS, SASEGT.

This clonotype was counted a few times. The chain employs TRBV4-3 and TRBJ2-1; no definite D call. Germline assignment: CDR1 LGHNA and CDR2 YSLEER. CDR3 size: 15 residues. V was cut by 4 bases and J by 1 base, with 11 bases left in between. Here the CDR3 reads CASSLTLGSYNEQFF. CDR3 sequence (DNA): TGCGCCAGCAGCCTTACTTTAGGTTCCTACAATGAGCAGTTCTTC.

This clonotype appeared a few times. The V and J genes are TRBV24-1 and TRBJ1-3; D is ambiguous. CDR3 length equals 14 residues. V lost 3 bases and J lost 4, with 9 bases in between. Per germline, CDR1 KGHDR and CDR2 SFDVKD. CDR3 protein: CATSDSGAGNTIYF. In DNA, the CDR3 is TGTGCCACCAGTGATAGCGGAGCAGGAAACACCATATATTTT.

The CDR3 protein is CAISPGLPDPQETQYF. The DNA for the CDR3 is TGTGCCATCAGCCCGGGACTACCGGACCCACAAGAGACCCAGTACTTC. The V and J genes are TRBV10-3 and TRBJ2-5; 7 bases agree with TRBD2. J gave up 2 bases and V 6 bases, and 12 bases lay outside the gene matches. CDR3 length: 16 amino acids. The V gene's germline CDR1 is ENHRY and CDR2 SYGVKD.

The chain combines TRBV20-1 with TRBJ1-1, with D hard to call. This CDR3 is built from 12 residues. Trimming cost V 3 bases and J 3 bases, with 8 bases left between them. Germline CDR1 DFQATT, CDR2 SNEGSKA (reference sequence). CDR3 nucleotide sequence: TGCAGTGCTAGCGTAATGGACACTGAAGCTTTCTTT. This gives the protein CSASVMDTEAFF.

In its sample, this clonotype was seen many times. The chain employs TRBV18 and TRBJ2-7, with TRBD1 matching over 10 bases. The germline V gene has CDR1 KGHSH and CDR2 LQKENI. The CDR3 has 16 residues. V shed 4 bases and J 0 bases; nucleotides not matched to a gene: 6. This CDR3 is CASSLPGQGPSYEQYF. The DNA of the CDR3 is TGTGCCAGCTCACTACCGGGACAGGGGCCCTCCTACGAGCAGTACTTC.

J is TRBJ2-7 and V is TRBV20-1; D unclear. This CDR3 region has 14 residues. Trimming took off 5 bases at V and 0 bases at J, with 14 bases between the two ends. CDR1 and CDR2 (germline): DFQATT, SNEGSKA (reference sequence). The DNA for the CDR3 is TGCAGTGCTCTGGGCGACCTGAGCTCCTACGAGCAGTACTTC. It translates to CSALGDLSSYEQYF.

This CDR3 reads CSADRFAENEQFF. CDR3 sequence (DNA): TGCAGCGCGGATCGGTTCGCGGAGAATGAGCAGTTCTTC. This rearrangement joins TRBV29-1 to TRBJ2-1; D is ambiguous. The germline CDR1 and CDR2 sequences are SQVTM and ANQGSEA. Trimming shortened V by 7 bases and J by 7 bases, and 17 bases separated the two germline ends. The CDR3 has 13 residues.

This clonotype was recorded a few times. This chain connects TRBV20-1 to TRBJ2-3; 9 nucleotides match TRBD2. The CDR3 is made up of 15 amino acids. V lost 5 bases, J lost 2 bases, and 8 bases stayed unmatched. The germline V gene has CDR1 DFQATT and CDR2 SNEGSKA (reference sequence). CDR3 in DNA: TGCAGTGCTGCCCGCCTAGCGGGAAACACAGATACGCAGTATTTT. Its translation: CSAARLAGNTDTQYF.

V usage is TRBV4-2 and J usage is TRBJ2-3; D is ambiguous. Germline CDR1 and CDR2: LGHNA and YNFKEQ. This CDR3 has 15 residues. Deletions cut 1 base from V and 7 bases from J, with 15 bases between. The CDR3 spells CASSQADPSAYTQYF. In DNA form, the CDR3 reads TGTGCCAGCAGCCAAGCAGACCCCTCCGCCTATACGCAGTATTTT.

The sample holds a few counts of this clonotype. The V and J genes are TRBV7-2 and TRBJ2-5; the match to TRBD2 covers 7 bases. The ends lost 5 bases at V and 1 base at J; junction bases unmatched: 4. The CDR3 contains 14 residues. The germline V gene has CDR1 SGHTA and CDR2 FQGNSA. The CDR3 reads CASSTGLLQETQYF. CDR3 nucleotide sequence: TGTGCCAGCAGCACGGGACTACTCCAAGAGACCCAGTACTTC.

Concerning this clonotype: This may be a read error, as it is one base from a much larger clone. The V gene is TRBV15, the J gene TRBJ2-1; TRBD2 might be the D (5 bases). V lost 1 base, J lost 0 bases, and 7 bases lay in between. Germline values: CDR1 LNHNV, CDR2 YYDKDF (reference sequence). CDR3 length equals 15 residues. In DNA form, the CDR3 reads TGTGCCACCAGCAGAGCGGGGAGCTCCTACAATGAGCAGTTCTTC. Protein product: CATSRAGSSYNEQFF.

The chain has TRBV23-1 and TRBJ2-5; the D gene is possibly TRBD1 (6 bases). TRBV23-1 carries the ORF label, with uncertain function. The CDR3 contains 19 residues. The V end was cut by 3 bases, the J end by 0 bases, with 23 bases between. CDR3 amino acids: CASSHPIAGTTRYQETQYF. The DNA for the CDR3 is TGCGCCAGCAGTCACCCCATAGCCGGGACAACGAGGTACCAAGAGACCCAGTACTTC.

Many counts were recorded for this clonotype. J is TRBJ1-1 and V is TRBV12-3 or TRBV12-4; the D is unclear. This CDR3 comprises 13 residues. V was shortened by 10 bases and J by 2 bases, with 14 bases between the two germline ends. The CDR3 here is CATQKRANTEAFF. The DNA for the CDR3 is TGTGCCACCCAGAAGAGGGCTAACACTGAAGCTTTCTTT.

The genes are TRBV28 and TRBJ1-1, with 7 positions matching TRBD1. V shed 10 bases, J shed 3 bases, and the junction held 8 bases outside the gene matches. The CDR3 sequence is 13 residues long. Germline loops: CDR1 MDHEN, CDR2 SYDVKM. The CDR3 nucleotides read TGTGCCATACAGGGGCGCAGTTACACTGAAGCTTTCTTT. Residues: CAIQGRSYTEAFF.

This clonotype has more than one count but fewer than ten. V gene TRBV6-2 or TRBV6-3 combines with J gene TRBJ1-5, with D tentatively TRBD1 (5 bases). CDR3 length: 15 residues. Germline CDR1 is MNHEY and CDR2 is SVGEGT. Trimming took off 7 bases at V and 6 bases at J, with 19 bases between the two ends. The CDR3 DNA reads TGTGCCAGCACCGAACAGCTCACTAGGGGTCAGCCCCAGCATTTT. Its translation: CASTEQLTRGQPQHF.

This clonotype has only a few counts. The CDR3 DNA reads TGTGCCAGCAGCCGCTTTATGACGGTCCAAGAGACCCAGTACTTC. Translating gives CASSRFMTVQETQYF. This rearrangement joins TRBV7-2 to TRBJ2-5, with unresolved D. There are 15 residues in the CDR3. V lost 5 bases, J lost 1 base, and 14 bases lay in between. Germline V gene data show CDR1 as SGHTA and CDR2 as FQGNSA.

This clonotype has a handful of counts. The chain joins TRBV5-1 to TRBJ2-2; D possibly matches TRBD1 or TRBD2 (5 bases each). V shed 5 bases and J shed 2 bases, with 13 bases lying between them. This CDR3 spans 15 amino acids. The germline gives CDR1 SGHRS, CDR2 YFSETQ. The CDR3 DNA is TGCGCCAGCAGACCCGGGGACCTTAACACCGGGGAGCTGTTTTTT. This sequence encodes CASRPGDLNTGELFF.

Ten or more counts support this clonotype. The junction and the germline gene differ at one end; a read error may be behind it. J is TRBJ2-1 and V is TRBV7-2; no definite D call. CDR3 size: 14 residues. Per the germline V gene, CDR1 is SGHTA and CDR2 is FQGNSA. The CDR3 region is CAGPVQISNNEQFF. The CDR3 nucleotides are TGTGCCGGCCCGGTGCAGATCTCCAACAATGAGCAGTTCTTC. Full variable domain (remainder filled in from reference TRBV7-2 and TRBJ2-1): GAGVSQSPSNKVTEKGKDVELRCDPISGHTALYWYRQSLGQGLEFLIYFQGNSAPDKSGLPSDRFSAERTGGSVSTLTIQRTQQEDSAVYLCAGPVQISNNEQFFGPGTRLTVL.

The chain combines TRBV7-3 with TRBJ2-1; tentatively, D is TRBD1 (5 bases). The CDR3 loop spans 13 amino acids. The V end lost 5 bases, the J end lost 5 bases, and 10 bases lay between the germline ends. The germline CDR1 and CDR2 sequences are SGHTA and FQGTGA. The CDR3 spells CASSPGHNNEQFF. CDR3 DNA: TGTGCCAGCAGCCCAGGACATAACAATGAGCAGTTCTTC.

The chain employs TRBV18 and TRBJ2-2; 13 nucleotides match TRBD2. V was clipped by 1 base and J by 8 bases; unmatched bases: 7. CDR1 is KGHSH and CDR2 is LQKENI in the germline V gene. This CDR3 spans 17 amino acids. Written as DNA, the CDR3 is TGTGCCAGCTCACCACGACTAGCGGGAGGTCATGCGGGGGAGCTGTTTTTT. It is translated as CASSPRLAGGHAGELFF. The complete variable domain, with remaining parts taken from reference TRBV18 and TRBJ2-2, reads NAGVMQNPRHLVRRRGQEARLRCSPMKGHSHVYWYRQLPEEGLKFMVYLQKENIIDESGMPKERFSAEFPKEGPSILRIQQVVRGDSAAYFCASSPRLAGGHAGELFFGEGSRLTVL.

The V and J genes are TRBV7-2 and TRBJ2-2; 10 bases agree with TRBD2. Germline V gene lookup returns CDR1 SGHTA and CDR2 FQGNSA. The junction had 8 bases not matched to a gene; V was cut back by 5 bases and J by 5 bases. The CDR3 spans 16 residues. CDR3 in amino acids: CASSARAGGRTGELFF. DNA of the CDR3: TGTGCCAGCAGCGCGAGAGCGGGGGGGCGGACCGGGGAGCTGTTTTTT.

The CDR3 loop reads CASSLPGSVYNEQFF. CDR3 sequence (DNA): TGTGCCAGCAGCTTGCCCGGGAGCGTTTACAATGAGCAGTTCTTC. V gene TRBV5-4 combines with J gene TRBJ2-1; perhaps TRBD2 as D (6 bases). The V end lost 1 base, the J end lost 4 bases, and 12 bases lay between the germline ends. The CDR3 runs to 15 residues. In germline, CDR1 is SGHNT, CDR2 YYREEE (reference sequence).